Listed below are T cell receptor beta chains from one sample, sequenced in a study of CD8 T cells in Susac syndrome. One entry per CDR3 protein results from TCRdb running MiXCR on the immunoSEQ multiplex PCR reads. This table holds over 100,000 distinct CDR3 sequences, over 90% found once. The source material was CD4+ T cells from PBMCs. The source is a human donor in good health. The CDR3 runs from the conserved cysteine through the conserved F or W. D genes are given only for firm matches. The size entry is marked missing in some rows and otherwise reads once, few, many or a size class.

V	D	size	J	CDR3	DNA
TRBV5-6	-	-	TRBJ1-1	CASSLGALRWSEAFF	TGTGCCAGCAGCTTGGGGGCCCTAAGATGGTCTGAAGCTTTCTTT
TRBV15	-	-	TRBJ1-2	CATSSGVTGWGANYGYTF	TGTGCCACCAGCAGTGGTGTCACAGGGTGGGGGGCTAACTATGGCTACACCTTC
TRBV7-2	TRBD1	-	TRBJ1-1	CASSVQGDTEAFF	TGTGCCAGCAGCGTCCAGGGGGACACTGAAGCTTTCTTT
TRBV6-1	TRBD2	few	TRBJ2-7	CAIWSGGAYEQYF	TGTGCCATCTGGTCGGGGGGGGCCTACGAGCAGTACTTC
TRBV2	-	-	TRBJ1-5	CASSGVVSNNQPQHF	TGTGCCAGCAGTGGAGTAGTCAGCAACAATCAGCCCCAGCATTTT
TRBV30	-	-	TRBJ1-5	CAWTKGHSNQPQHF	TGTGCCTGGACTAAAGGGCATAGCAATCAGCCCCAGCATTTT
TRBV7-2	-	-	TRBJ1-6	CASSLAGRAPSGRSPLHF	TGTGCCAGCAGCTTAGCCGGACGTGCCCCCTCGGGGAGGTCACCCCTCCACTTT
TRBV7-2	-	-	TRBJ2-5	CASTRKAGGETQYF	TGTGCCAGCACCCGGAAGGCAGGCGGAGAGACCCAGTACTTC
TRBV20-1	-	once	TRBJ1-5	CSARVRPQGNQPQHF	TGCAGTGCTAGAGTTCGTCCCCAGGGCAATCAGCCCCAGCATTTT
TRBV7-9	TRBD1	-	TRBJ2-7	CASSLRDRGNREQYF	TGTGCCAGCAGCCTCCGGGACAGGGGAAATAGGGAGCAGTACTTC
TRBV9	TRBD2	-	TRBJ2-1	CASSPGGTSLNEQFF	TGTGCCAGCAGCCCCGGGGGGACGAGTTTAAATGAGCAGTTCTTC
TRBV12-3/TRBV12-4	TRBD1	-	TRBJ2-7	CASSLGQSSPQSSYEQYF	TGTGCCAGCAGCCTGGGACAGTCCTCCCCACAGTCCTCCTACGAGCAGTACTTC
TRBV5-1	-	-	TRBJ1-5	CASSLDQPFNQPQHF	TGCGCCAGCAGCTTGGATCAGCCTTTCAATCAGCCCCAGCATTTT
TRBV5-1	TRBD2	-	TRBJ2-1	CASSSRTSGGDLSNEQFF	TGCGCCAGCAGCTCCCGGACTAGCGGGGGGGATCTTTCTAATGAGCAGTTCTTC
TRBV4-1	-	-	TRBJ2-2	CASSLGRNTGELFF	TGCGCCAGCAGCCTGGGCAGGAACACCGGGGAGCTGTTTTTT
TRBV6-2/TRBV6-3	-	once	TRBJ1-5	CASSYSRTAGYSNQPQHF	TGTGCCAGCAGTTACTCACGGACCGCGGGGTATAGCAATCAGCCCCAGCATTTT
TRBV7-2	TRBD1	-	TRBJ1-2	CASSWTGGIGYTF	TGTGCCAGCAGCTGGACAGGGGGCATAGGCTACACCTTC
TRBV20-1	-	few	TRBJ2-7	CSARDGELALKTYEQYF	TGCAGTGCTAGAGATGGGGAGTTAGCGCTGAAAACCTACGAGCAGTACTTC
TRBV19	TRBD1	-	TRBJ2-2	CASSAGQGVPGELFF	TGTGCCAGTAGTGCGGGACAGGGGGTCCCCGGGGAGCTGTTTTTT
TRBV19	-	-	TRBJ2-7	CASSTKTGSTYEQYF	TGTGCCAGTAGTACCAAGACAGGTTCCACCTACGAGCAGTACTTC
TRBV5-4	TRBD1	-	TRBJ1-2	CASSSSGQGGGYTF	TGTGCCAGCAGCTCCTCGGGACAGGGGGGCGGCTACACCTTC
TRBV5-1	-	once	TRBJ2-3	CASSISTGLDTQYF	TGCGCCAGCAGCATATCAACAGGGTTAGATACGCAGTATTTT
TRBV11-3	-	-	TRBJ2-1	CASSLGGASYNEQFF	TGTGCCAGCAGCTTAGGGGGGGCCTCCTACAATGAGCAGTTCTTC
TRBV29-1	TRBD1	-	TRBJ1-2	CSVARGRDGYTF	TGCAGCGTTGCGAGGGGGCGGGATGGCTACACCTTC
TRBV27	-	-	TRBJ1-2	CASSSGDGYTF	TGTGCCAGCAGTTCAGGGGACGGCTACACCTTC
TRBV10-3	TRBD1	once	TRBJ2-2	CAISETTPGQGDTGELFF	TGTGCCATCAGTGAGACGACGCCGGGACAGGGTGACACCGGGGAGCTGTTTTTT
TRBV12-3/TRBV12-4	-	-	TRBJ2-2	CASSFFGNTGELFF	TGTGCCAGCAGTTTCTTCGGGAACACCGGGGAGCTGTTTTTT
TRBV7-9	-	-	TRBJ2-1	CASSLLRRAKVNEQFF	TGTGCCAGCAGCTTACTGAGGCGGGCCAAGGTCAATGAGCAGTTCTTC
TRBV7-9	-	-	TRBJ1-1	CASSLSGTEAFF	TGTGCCAGCAGCTTGTCGGGCACTGAAGCTTTCTTT
TRBV7-9	-	-	TRBJ1-1	CACLGTPNTEAFF	TGTGCCTGCTTGGGGACTCCGAACACTGAAGCTTTCTTT
TRBV29-1	-	-	TRBJ2-7	CSALTVLNSEQYF	TGCAGCGCCCTCACAGTACTCAATTCTGAGCAGTACTTC
TRBV7-2	-	once	TRBJ2-2	CASSSVAGVAGELFF	TGTGCCAGCAGCTCTGTGGCAGGGGTCGCCGGGGAGCTGTTTTTT
TRBV20-1	TRBD1	-	TRBJ1-2	CSAPGQNNYGYTF	TGCAGTGCTCCGGGACAGAATAACTATGGCTACACCTTC
TRBV14	TRBD1	-	TRBJ2-3	CASSPGGKGDTQYF	TGTGCCAGCAGCCCAGGGGGCAAGGGAGATACGCAGTATTTT
TRBV2	-	-	TRBJ2-5	CASKTDSGGETQYF	TGTGCCAGCAAGACGGACAGTGGGGGGGAGACCCAGTACTTC
TRBV6-1	TRBD2	-	TRBJ2-1	CASLLLAANEQFF	TGTGCCAGTCTACTCCTAGCGGCCAATGAGCAGTTCTTC
TRBV7-2	-	-	TRBJ1-2	CASSLRSTAVEGYGYTF	TGTGCCAGCAGCCTACGATCGACCGCCGTGGAGGGCTATGGCTACACCTTC
TRBV6-2/TRBV6-3	-	once	TRBJ2-6	CASSFGPGSGANVLTF	-
TRBV5-1	-	-	TRBJ2-5	CASSLGKPQETQYF	TGCGCCAGCAGCTTAGGGAAGCCCCAAGAGACCCAGTACTTC
TRBV29-1	-	-	TRBJ1-5	CSVDRVRRSNQPQHF	TGCAGCGTTGATCGAGTCCGGAGAAGCAATCAGCCCCAGCATTTT
TRBV7-2	-	few	TRBJ1-2	CASSLEPAGYTF	TGTGCCAGCAGCTTAGAGCCAGCTGGCTACACCTTC
TRBV5-1	TRBD2	-	TRBJ2-1	CASSLASSGRGEQFF	TGCGCCAGCAGCTTGGCCTCTAGCGGGAGGGGTGAGCAGTTCTTC
TRBV10-3	-	-	TRBJ2-1	CAISRQASSSYNEQFF	TGTGCCATCAGTCGACAGGCCTCGAGCTCCTACAATGAGCAGTTCTTC
TRBV2	-	few	TRBJ2-2	CATLSGVPSRELFF	TGTGCCACCCTATCTGGGGTCCCGTCGCGGGAGCTGTTTTTT
TRBV20-1	-	-	TRBJ1-1	CSASLQGFATEAFF	TGCAGTGCTAGCCTACAGGGATTTGCGACTGAAGCTTTCTTT
TRBV20-1	-	-	TRBJ1-5	CSARDKMVSRANQPQHF	TGCAGTGCTAGAGATAAGATGGTTTCACGGGCGAATCAGCCCCAGCATTTT
TRBV3-1	-	-	TRBJ2-7	CASSPGHTRKGGEQYF	TGTGCCAGCAGCCCCGGGCACACTAGGAAAGGGGGCGAGCAGTACTTC
TRBV6-6	-	-	TRBJ1-1	CASSSAGGGFDAFF	TGTGCCAGCAGTTCAGCCGGGGGGGGCTTTGACGCTTTCTTT
TRBV5-6	-	-	TRBJ2-2	CASSLKTMMVGELFF	TGTGCCAGCAGCTTGAAAACCATGATGGTCGGGGAGCTGTTTTTT
TRBV7-3	-	-	TRBJ2-1	CASSLGQGGYNEQFF	TGTGCCAGCAGCTTAGGTCAGGGGGGGTACAATGAGCAGTTCTTC
TRBV6-1	-	-	TRBJ1-6	CASSSEGLSSYNSPLHF	TGTGCCAGCAGCAGCGAAGGACTGAGCTCCTATAATTCACCCCTCCACTTT
TRBV20-1	TRBD2	-	TRBJ2-7	CSARKGLAGDEQYF	TGCAGTGCTAGGAAGGGACTAGCGGGAGACGAGCAGTACTTC
TRBV2	-	-	TRBJ1-1	CALGQNTEAFF	TGTGCCCTGGGACAGAACACTGAAGCTTTCTTT